The text below deals with one T cell receptor (beta chain). There is no known antigen for this receptor. No qualities accompany the bases; no much larger clone lies one base away. The data stem from a study of vaccination and CD4 T cells after COVID-19 (dated 2022 in TCRdb). About the investigation overall: Convalescent patients had a positive SARS-CoV-2 result on nasal swab PCR, and of these patients, several had mild disease and one had severe disease. In the convalescent cohort there were six males and four females, among whom were two Hispanic individuals, seven Caucasians, two Asians and one multiracial person. Two doses of either the Pfizer-BioNTech BNT162b2 vaccine (n=8) or the Moderna mRNA-1273 vaccine (n=2) were administered to participants. Post-COVID blood samples were collected from convalescent patients a median of approximately 100 days after diagnosis, with a range of roughly 35 to 170 days. Post-vaccine blood samples were obtained a median of about 77 days after the second vaccine dose, with a range of about 12 to 241 days. For stimulating the cultures, overlapping spike peptide pools were used, derived from SARS-CoV-2 as well as from the common cold coronaviruses HCoV-NL63, HCoV-OC43 and HCoV-229E. Control cultures received a CEFX viral epitope pool as the positive control, an HIV-1 Nef peptide pool as the negative control, or no peptide. In over 8 COVID-19 convalescent patients and a handful of infection-naive healthy vaccine recipients, researchers compared the spike-specific CD4+ TCR repertoire from before mRNA vaccination with the repertoire from after. Broad study findings and their caveats: In convalescent patients, a median approximately 86% of post-vaccine SARS-CoV-2-reactive clones were detected only after vaccination, and vaccine-specific priming was suggested by this finding. An increase in the median number of SARS-CoV-2-reactive clonotypes from 20 to 25 after infection to roughly 39 after vaccination was observed, but the change was not found to be significant. Of the vaccine-specific clones in convalescent patients, 304 of 307, or nearly all, reacted only to SARS-CoV-2 spike and did not cross-react with common cold coronaviruses. Relatively few convalescent patients were included in the study, and early timepoints after natural infection were not analyzed.

Libraries were prepared through PCR. TCR sequencing of DNA from cultured CD4+ T cells used the Oncomine TCR Beta short-read assay at the Johns Hopkins FTIC core. Genomic DNA was extracted from the cultured CD4+ T cells with the QIAamp micro DNA kit. The Oncomine TCR Beta libraries from cultured CD4+ T cells were pooled using unique dual indexes and then sequenced on an Illumina iSeq 100. Under the source paper's analysis protocol: Non-productive sequences were filtered out, and CDR3s that did not start with C, did not end with F or W, or were shorter than 7 amino acids were discarded. The MANAFEST web application identified antigen-specific clonotypes by comparing peptide-stimulated wells against reference wells and other culture wells. To be called positive, a clone needed an FDR below 0.05, an odds ratio above 5, and a productive frequency above 0.1% in at least two of three replicate wells. Clonotypes that were significantly expanded in both SARS-CoV-2 spike wells and at least one common cold coronavirus spike condition were defined as cross-reactive. Similarity between CDR3 sequences was evaluated in R version 3.6.1 using Levenshtein distances (stringdist) and unrooted phylogenetic trees (ape). Clones were called with MiXCR by TCRdb after fastp trimmed the public reads at Q25, and only in-frame beta chains were retained. A single entry per CDR3 protein holds the most common genes and DNA from its merged rows. The V and J calls follow TCRdb's processing rather than the paper's. Counted in this sample were about 20,000 distinct CDR3 sequences; 26% of them appeared once. The top ten constitute 11% of the sample.

The sample's treatment or condition label is to be understood as: roughly nine-day PBMC culture with coronavirus spike peptide pools or control peptides (ViraFEST assay). The ViraFEST assay, used in the study, expanded antigen-specific T cells with peptide pools and then identified the expanded clonotypes through TCR sequencing. The convalescent patients' positive SARS-CoV-2 PCR tests fell between March and December 2020, which was before the Alpha, Beta and Delta variants emerged in the United States. Each well held millions of PBMCs cultured in IMDM containing approximately 5% human AB serum and around 10 IU/ml IL-2, with around 9.7 ug/ml peptide pools added. Half of the culture medium was replaced with fresh IL-2-containing medium on days 3 and 7. After around 11 days of culture, CD4+ T cells were isolated by negative selection using the EasySep CD4+ T cell isolation kit. PBMCs were separated from whole blood using Ficoll-Paque Plus gradient centrifugation and then either used fresh or cryopreserved at -140C. Culture conditions were generally each tested in triplicate wells.

Including the terminal cysteine and phenylalanine, the CDR3 comprises 14 residues. CDR3 DNA is the only sequence kept; it has 42 bases, read in frame from the first base. The germline V gene provides CDR1 SGHTA and CDR2 FQGNSA. V ends up 2 bases short and J 5 bases short, with an unmatched junction base count of 4. The specimen sequenced was cultured CD4+ T cells from blood. The clonotype was recovered from a human donor with COVID-19. The chain links TRBV7-2 with TRBJ2-3, with 7 middle bases fitting TRBD1. The DNA is as follows: TGTGCCAGCAGCTTACCAGGGGGTAAAGATACGCAGTATTTT. The translation is CASSLPGGKDTQYF.